The next 22 T cell receptor beta chains were all read from a single sample in a study of blood T cell repertoires in COVID-19. Sequencing was performed with immunoSEQ multiplex PCR; in TCRdb, only in-frame clones are kept and a portion is missing. The sample has around 500,000 clones, approximately 88% seen once. The sequenced sample consisted of PBMCs or T cells enriched from blood (not recorded which). These receptors originate from a middle-aged woman who had recovered from COVID-19.

This rearrangement joins TRBV18 to TRBJ2-7; D uncertain. CDR3 length: 13 residues. Germline V gene sequence: CDR1 KGHSH, CDR2 LQKENI. With 3 bases removed from V and 4 bases from J, the gap between germline ends came to 10 bases. This CDR3 reads CASSPGPRYEQYF. CDR3 nucleotides: TGTGCCAGCTCACCGGGTCCTAGGTACGAGCAGTACTTC. Full variable domain (outside the CDR3, taken from reference TRBV18 and TRBJ2-7): NAGVMQNPRHLVRRRGQEARLRCSPMKGHSHVYWYRQLPEEGLKFMVYLQKENIIDESGMPKERFSAEFPKEGPSILRIQQVVRGDSAAYFCASSPGPRYEQYFGPGTRLTVT.

Note on this clone: This sample includes further DNA sequences coding for the same CDR3. The V call is TRBV18, the J call TRBJ1-2; perhaps TRBD1 as D (5 bases). The germline V gene encodes CDR1 KGHSH and CDR2 LQKENI. Trimming left V 1 base short and J 6 bases short, with 9 bases between. The CDR3 is 13 amino acids. CDR3 in amino acids: CASSPRGGDGYTF. DNA of the CDR3: TGTGCCAGCTCACCACGGGGCGGCGATGGCTACACCTTC. Full variable domain (rest looked up from reference TRBV18 and TRBJ1-2): NAGVMQNPRHLVRRRGQEARLRCSPMKGHSHVYWYRQLPEEGLKFMVYLQKENIIDESGMPKERFSAEFPKEGPSILRIQQVVRGDSAAYFCASSPRGGDGYTFGSGTRLTVV.

The chain is built from TRBV7-9 and TRBJ1-1; D is uncertain. The CDR3 runs to 12 residues. The ends were cut back, 5 bases at V and 7 bases at J, with 11 bases in the middle. The germline CDR1 and CDR2 sequences are SEHNR and FQNEAQ (reference sequence). The CDR3 DNA reads as TGTGCCAGCAGCGGCCGGACTGTTGAAGCTTTCTTT. Its translation: CASSGRTVEAFF.

The genes are TRBV19 and TRBJ1-1, with 8 bases aligning to TRBD1. V gave up 6 bases and J gave up 0 bases; unmatched junction bases: 3. The germline CDR1 and CDR2 sequences are LNHDA and SQIVND (reference sequence). The CDR3 has 14 residues. This CDR3 reads CASRLQGVNTEAFF. DNA for the CDR3: TGTGCCAGTAGATTACAGGGGGTGAACACTGAAGCTTTCTTT.

This chain connects TRBV9 to TRBJ1-2; D is possibly TRBD1 (6 bases). The V end lost 4 bases, the J end lost 4 bases, and 20 bases lay between the germline ends. The CDR3 runs to 16 residues. Germline assignment: CDR1 SGDLS and CDR2 YYNGEE. The CDR3 loop is CASSLSGGGTSYGYTF. In DNA, the CDR3 is TGTGCCAGCAGCCTCTCCGGTGGGGGCACCTCCTATGGCTACACCTTC.

A few counts support this clone. This chain joins TRBV14 and TRBJ2-2, with D possibly being TRBD1 (6 bases). V lost 2 bases to trimming and J lost 4 bases, with 14 bases between them. Looked up from germline, CDR1 is SGHDN and CDR2 is FVKESK. The CDR3 sequence is 16 residues long. CDR3: CASSQIQGFGTGELFF. The DNA of the CDR3 is TGTGCCAGCAGCCAAATACAGGGATTTGGCACCGGGGAGCTGTTTTTT.

This chain links TRBV7-9 with TRBJ1-1; TRBD1 matches 11 bases. CDR1 and CDR2 from the germline V gene are SEHNR and FQNEAQ (reference sequence). This CDR3 is 15 amino acids long. J was trimmed by 2 bases and V by 5 bases; bases with no gene match: 4. The CDR3 protein is CASSADRGQNTEAFF. The CDR3 DNA is TGTGCCAGCAGCGCGGACAGGGGGCAAAACACTGAAGCTTTCTTT.

The table lists this clone with a few counts. The CDR3 DNA reads as TGCGCCAGCAGCGAACAGGGCTCTGGCTACACCTTC. Translated, it gives CASSEQGSGYTF. The J gene is TRBJ1-2, the V gene TRBV5-1; D might be TRBD1 (6 bases). The V end lost 4 bases, the J end lost 7 bases, and 11 bases lay between the germline ends. Germline assignment: CDR1 SGHRS and CDR2 YFSETQ. CDR3 size: 12 residues.

The J gene is TRBJ1-2, the V gene TRBV5-4, with D tentatively TRBD1 (6 bases). CDR3 length equals 13 residues. Germline V gives CDR1 SGHNT, CDR2 YYREEE (reference sequence). V lost 1 base to trimming and J lost 3 bases, with 7 bases between them. The CDR3 coding sequence is TGTGCCAGCAGCTTGCCAGGGGACTATGGCTACACCTTC. Residues: CASSLPGDYGYTF.

The gene calls are TRBV7-2 and TRBJ2-5; TRBD1 is a possible D gene (5 bases). From germline, CDR1 is SGHTA and CDR2 FQGNSA. This CDR3 is built from 11 residues. Trimming shortened V by 1 base and J by 9 bases, and 6 bases separated the two germline ends. CDR3 coding DNA: TGTGCCAGCAGCTTAGAAGGGGCCCAGTACTTC. Translating gives CASSLEGAQYF.

CDR3 nucleotides: TGTGCCAGCAGCTTAAGGGACAGCTCCTATGGCTACACCTTC. This gives the protein CASSLRDSSYGYTF. V and J are TRBV7-9 and TRBJ1-2; 7 bases are shared with TRBD1. The CDR3 is 14 amino acids. Losses at the gene ends were 2 bases for V and 4 bases for J; bases not matched to a gene: 4. Germline V gene sequence: CDR1 SEHNR, CDR2 FQNEAQ (reference sequence).

This clone was counted a few times. Distinct nucleotide sequences in the sample also encode this CDR3. The genes are TRBV9 and TRBJ2-2; 7 bases fit TRBD2. The CDR3 contains 16 residues. Losses at the gene ends were 0 bases for V and 1 base for J; bases not matched to a gene: 3. The germline CDR1 and CDR2 sequences are SGDLS and YYNGEE. This CDR3 is CASSVAPSGNTGELFF. CDR3 in DNA: TGTGCCAGCAGCGTAGCCCCTAGCGGGAACACCGGGGAGCTGTTTTTT.

The V gene is TRBV11-3, the J gene TRBJ2-3, with 7 bases lining up with TRBD2. The CDR3 is made up of 13 amino acids. V was pared by 7 bases and J by 4 bases, with 5 bases of the junction left unmatched. Germline CDR1 SGHNT, CDR2 YENEEA. In nucleotides, the CDR3 is TGTGCCAGCACCGCGGGAGAGGCAGATACGCAGTATTTT. This codes for CASTAGEADTQYF.

The rearrangement joins TRBV27 to TRBJ1-1, with D perhaps TRBD1 (6 bases). V was shortened by 8 bases and J by 5 bases, with 12 bases between the two germline ends. Germline V gene lookup returns CDR1 MNHEY and CDR2 SMNVEV (reference sequence). The CDR3 runs 12 residues. CDR3 sequence reads: CASVGAGTEAFF. The CDR3 DNA reads as TGTGCCAGCGTGGGGGCAGGGACTGAAGCTTTCTTT.

The chain is built from TRBV23-1 and TRBJ2-1, with 12 bases fitting TRBD2. TRBV23-1 counts as an open reading frame of uncertain function. The CDR3 is made up of 19 amino acids. With 8 bases clipped from V and 0 bases from J, the junction kept 14 bases outside the gene matches. Here the CDR3 DNA reads TGCGCCAGCCGAGGAGGCGGGACTAGCGGGCCCACCTCCTACAATGAGCAGTTCTTC. Its translation: CASRGGGTSGPTSYNEQFF.

This clone was detected only once. This chain joins TRBV18 and TRBJ1-2; D is undetermined. Germline assignment: CDR1 KGHSH and CDR2 LQKENI. Deletions cut 3 bases from V and 8 bases from J, with 13 bases between. CDR3 length equals 13 residues. The CDR3 region is CASSPEVGSGYTF. The CDR3, as DNA: TGTGCCAGCTCACCGGAGGTGGGATCGGGCTACACCTTC.

The V and J genes are TRBV25-1 and TRBJ2-4; 11 bases fit TRBD2. V gave up 5 bases and J gave up 9 bases; unmatched junction bases: 6. Germline V CDR1 and CDR2: MGHDK, SYGVNS. This CDR3 is built from 14 residues. Here the CDR3 DNA reads TGTGCCAGCAGTTCTAGCGGGAGGATCAGCATTCAGTACTTC. It is translated as CASSSSGRISIQYF.

The chain joins TRBV15 to TRBJ2-3, with 14 nucleotides matching TRBD2. Per the germline V gene, CDR1 is LNHNV and CDR2 is YYDKDF (reference sequence). After removal of 1 base from V and 3 bases from J, the junction contained 0 bases not matched to a gene. CDR3 size: 16 residues. The DNA for the CDR3 is TGTGCCACCAGCAGAGGGACTAGCGGGAGGACAGATACGCAGTATTTT. Protein product: CATSRGTSGRTDTQYF.

This clone showed up just once. The chain is built from TRBV10-2 and TRBJ2-7, with 7 bases identical to TRBD2. With V trimmed by 6 bases and J by 10 bases, 15 bases remained unmatched. The CDR3 contains 14 residues. Germline CDR1 reads WSHSY; CDR2 reads SAAADI. The CDR3 nucleotides are TGCGCCAGCAGGGCCACAGCGGGGCTGCTCGATCAGTACTTC. Its protein product is CASRATAGLLDQYF.

This rearrangement joins TRBV15 to TRBJ1-1; D ambiguous. The V and J ends lost 7 bases and 3 bases respectively, with 12 bases between them. The CDR3 totals 13 residues. Germline lookup yields CDR1 LNHNV and CDR2 YYDKDF (reference sequence). Here the CDR3 reads CATKLVLDTEAFF. Here the CDR3 DNA reads TGTGCCACCAAGTTAGTTTTGGACACTGAAGCTTTCTTT. The variable domain in full, completed from reference TRBV15 and TRBJ1-1, reads DAMVIQNPRYQVTQFGKPVTLSCSQTLNHNVMYWYQQKSSQAPKLLFHYYDKDFNNEADTPDNFQSRRPNTSFCFLDIRSPGLGDTAMYLCATKLVLDTEAFFGQGTRLTVV.

The table lists this clone with a few counts. The gene calls are TRBV19 and TRBJ2-2, with D possibly TRBD1 on 5 matching bases. The CDR3 sequence is 16 residues long. V dropped 3 bases and J dropped 4 bases, with 15 bases sitting between them. Germline CDR1 and CDR2: LNHDA and SQIVND (reference sequence). The CDR3 region has the DNA TGTGCCAGTAGTATTGGGGCAGGGTCGGGCACCGGGGAGCTGTTTTTT. Residues: CASSIGAGSGTGELFF. Combining the CDR3 with reference TRBV19 and TRBJ2-2 gives the whole variable domain DGGITQSPKYLFRKEGQNVTLSCEQNLNHDAMYWYRQDPGQGLRLIYYSQIVNDFQKGDIAEGYSVSREKKESFPLTVTSAQKNPTAFYLCASSIGAGSGTGELFFGEGSRLTVL.

This rearrangement joins TRBV9 to TRBJ2-2, with unresolved D. Germline V lookup: CDR1 SGDLS, CDR2 YYNGEE. The ends were cut back, 0 bases at V and 7 bases at J, with 10 bases in the middle. This CDR3 contains 14 residues. This CDR3 reads CASSVDLQFGELFF. The CDR3 DNA reads as TGTGCCAGCAGCGTAGACCTACAGTTCGGGGAGCTGTTTTTT.